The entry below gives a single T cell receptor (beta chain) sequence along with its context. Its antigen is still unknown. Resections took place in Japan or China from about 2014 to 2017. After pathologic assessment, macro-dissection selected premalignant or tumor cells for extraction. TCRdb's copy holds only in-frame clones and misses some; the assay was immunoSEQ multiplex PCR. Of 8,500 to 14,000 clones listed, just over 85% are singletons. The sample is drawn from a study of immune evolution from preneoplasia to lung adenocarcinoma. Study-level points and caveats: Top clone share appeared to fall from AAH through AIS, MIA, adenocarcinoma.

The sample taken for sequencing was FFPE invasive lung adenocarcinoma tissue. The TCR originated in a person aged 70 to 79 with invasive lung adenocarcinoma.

The CDR3 nucleotides read TGTGCCAGCAGCTCCAGGACAGGGGGCGTAGCTGAAGCTTTCTTT. Protein product: CASSSRTGGVAEAFF. The J gene is TRBJ1-1, the V gene TRBV7-9; 11 nucleotides line up with TRBD1. Germline V gene sequence: CDR1 SEHNR, CDR2 FQNEAQ (reference sequence). With 4 bases clipped from V and 6 bases from J, the junction kept 7 bases outside the gene matches. This CDR3 has 15 residues.